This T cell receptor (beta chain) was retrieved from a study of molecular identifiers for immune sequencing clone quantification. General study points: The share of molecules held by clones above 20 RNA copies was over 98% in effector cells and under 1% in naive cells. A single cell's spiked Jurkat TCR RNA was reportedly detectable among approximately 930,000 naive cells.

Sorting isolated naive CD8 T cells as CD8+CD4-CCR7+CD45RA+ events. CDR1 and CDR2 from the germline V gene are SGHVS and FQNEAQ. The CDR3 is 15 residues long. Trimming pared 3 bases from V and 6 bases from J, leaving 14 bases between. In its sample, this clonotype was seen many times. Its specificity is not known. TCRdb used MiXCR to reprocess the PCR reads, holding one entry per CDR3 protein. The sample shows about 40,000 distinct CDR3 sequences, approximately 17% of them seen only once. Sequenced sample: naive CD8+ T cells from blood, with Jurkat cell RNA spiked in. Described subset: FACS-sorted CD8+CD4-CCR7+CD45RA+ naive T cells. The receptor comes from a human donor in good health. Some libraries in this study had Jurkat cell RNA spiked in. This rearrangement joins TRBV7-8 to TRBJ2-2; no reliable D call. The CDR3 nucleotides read TGTGCCAGCAGCTTTTTGTGGCAGGTGGCCGGGGAGCTGTTTTTT. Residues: CASSFLWQVAGELFF.